This T cell receptor (beta chain) stems from a study of blood T cell repertoires in COVID-19. The CDR3 length is 13 residues. V was cut by 5 bases and J by 7 bases, with 12 bases left in between. The germline CDR1 and CDR2 sequences are LNHDA and SQIVND (reference sequence). In the authors' methods: Scientists estimated how many nucleated cells there were by amplifying reference gene primers. Method: immunoSEQ multiplex PCR; TCRdb's copy keeps in-frame clones and lacks some. V, J and clone size were drawn from that table, and D and trimming were deduced from the DNA. The sample lists tens of thousands of clones; 90% to 95% were seen once.

The chain links TRBV19 to TRBJ1-5, with D perhaps TRBD1 (5 bases). The sample taken for sequencing was peripheral blood. The TCR comes from a human donor with active COVID-19. The donor label of this sample is uncertain. The CDR3 DNA reads as TGTGCCAGTAGTGCGGCCCAGGGACAGCCCCAGCATTTT. It encodes CASSAAQGQPQHF.